Listed below are T cell receptor beta chains from one sample, sequenced in a study of T cells in Graves' hyperthyroidism and ophthalmopathy. TCRdb passed the multiplex PCR reads through MiXCR, listing each CDR3 protein once. In the table there are roughly 380,000 distinct CDR3 sequences, about 13% of which are singletons. Sequenced: blood. These receptors all come from a man aged 25-45 years with Graves' hyperthyroidism that later progressed to Graves' ophthalmopathy. The CDR3 runs from the conserved cysteine through the conserved F or W. A D gene is named only where the DNA matches it firmly. Size values are once, few and many counts, or a class for expanded clones, and some rows have none.

clone size: -
V gene: TRBV6-2/TRBV6-3
J gene: TRBJ2-4
D gene: -
CDR3 DNA: TGTGCCAGCAGTTTTCCGGGCAGCGAAGCCAAAAACATTCAGTACTTC
CDR3 protein: CASSFPGSEAKNIQYF

clone size: once
V gene: TRBV6-6
J gene: TRBJ2-7
D gene: -
CDR3 DNA: TGTGCCAGCAGTTACTCCCCTTTCTCCTACGAGCAGTACTTC
CDR3 protein: CASSYSPFSYEQYF

clone size: many
V gene: TRBV7-9
J gene: TRBJ2-2
D gene: -
CDR3 DNA: TGTGCCAGCAGCCCCCGGGGGACAACGAACACCGGGGAGCTGTTTTTT
CDR3 protein: CASSPRGTTNTGELFF

clone size: many
V gene: TRBV11-3
J gene: TRBJ2-1
D gene: -
CDR3 DNA: TGTGCCAGCAGCTTAATCACCAATGAGCAGTTCTTC
CDR3 protein: CASSLITNEQFF

clone size: many
V gene: TRBV6-1
J gene: TRBJ1-2
D gene: TRBD1
CDR3 DNA: TGTGCCAGCAGTGGGGACAGTGTATATGGCTACACCTTC
CDR3 protein: CASSGDSVYGYTF

clone size: many
V gene: TRBV5-1
J gene: TRBJ1-2
D gene: -
CDR3 DNA: TGCGCCAGCAGCTATGACGGCTATGGCTACACCTTC
CDR3 protein: CASSYDGYGYTF

clone size: -
V gene: TRBV6-5
J gene: TRBJ1-3
D gene: -
CDR3 DNA: TGTGCCAGCAGTTACCTCGGACTGGGTGGAAACACCATATATTTT
CDR3 protein: CASSYLGLGGNTIYF

clone size: -
V gene: TRBV24-1
J gene: TRBJ2-7
D gene: TRBD1
CDR3 DNA: TGTGCCACCAGTGATTGGGGGACAGGGGTCTCCTACGAGCAGTACTTC
CDR3 protein: CATSDWGTGVSYEQYF

clone size: many
V gene: TRBV28
J gene: TRBJ1-6
D gene: TRBD1
CDR3 DNA: TGTGCCAGCAGTTCTCGACAGGGGCATTCACCCCTCCACTTT
CDR3 protein: CASSSRQGHSPLHF

clone size: many
V gene: TRBV7-2
J gene: TRBJ1-1
D gene: -
CDR3 DNA: TGTGCCAGCAGCCCGGACCGAGCCCAGAACACTGAAGCTTTCTTT
CDR3 protein: CASSPDRAQNTEAFF

clone size: many
V gene: TRBV29-1
J gene: TRBJ2-3
D gene: -
CDR3 DNA: TGCAGCGTGTCCTCAGGGAGTTGGACAGATACGCAGTATTTT
CDR3 protein: CSVSSGSWTDTQYF

clone size: -
V gene: TRBV6-1
J gene: TRBJ1-1
D gene: -
CDR3 DNA: TGTGCCAGCAGTGAGGTAGGGTTGAACACTGAAGCTTTCTTT
CDR3 protein: CASSEVGLNTEAFF

clone size: -
V gene: TRBV7-6
J gene: TRBJ2-1
D gene: -
CDR3 DNA: TGTGCCAGCAGCTTAAACCCTGGGTGGCAGTTCTTC
CDR3 protein: CASSLNPGWQFF

clone size: many
V gene: TRBV20-1
J gene: TRBJ2-5
D gene: TRBD2
CDR3 DNA: TGCAGTGCTACGGGGGGGCGTTTAAGAGAGACCCAGTACTTC
CDR3 protein: CSATGGRLRETQYF

clone size: many
V gene: TRBV19
J gene: TRBJ1-1
D gene: -
CDR3 DNA: TGTGCCAGTAGATCCCGGTGGGAGGGAACCGAAGCTTTCTTT
CDR3 protein: CASRSRWEGTEAFF

clone size: many
V gene: TRBV6-2/TRBV6-3
J gene: TRBJ1-2
D gene: TRBD1
CDR3 DNA: TGTGCCAGCAGGAGGGGACAGGGCTCCGGCTATGGCTACACCTTC
CDR3 protein: CASRRGQGSGYGYTF

clone size: few
V gene: TRBV19
J gene: TRBJ2-1
D gene: TRBD2
CDR3 DNA: TGTGCCAGTAGTATCTGGGGCGGGGGTTCCTACAATGAGCAGTTCTTC
CDR3 protein: CASSIWGGGSYNEQFF

clone size: many
V gene: TRBV6-1
J gene: TRBJ2-1
D gene: -
CDR3 DNA: TGTGCCAGCAGAGTGAGACCCTTGGACTTGAGCTCCTACAATGAGCAGTTCTTC
CDR3 protein: CASRVRPLDLSSYNEQFF

clone size: many
V gene: TRBV10-3
J gene: TRBJ2-4
D gene: -
CDR3 DNA: TGTGCCATCAGTGATTTAAGAGCCAAAAACATTCAGTACTTC
CDR3 protein: CAISDLRAKNIQYF

clone size: many
V gene: TRBV6-2/TRBV6-3
J gene: TRBJ1-1
D gene: -
CDR3 DNA: TGTGCCAGCAGTTATCCCAGGAACACTGAAGCTTTCTTT
CDR3 protein: CASSYPRNTEAFF

clone size: -
V gene: TRBV29-1
J gene: TRBJ2-3
D gene: -
CDR3 DNA: TGCAGCGTTAAAAAGGGGACGGATACGCAGTATTTT
CDR3 protein: CSVKKGTDTQYF

clone size: few
V gene: TRBV6-1
J gene: TRBJ2-1
D gene: TRBD2
CDR3 DNA: TGTGCCAGCACCGGACTAGCGGGGGTTACAATTGAGCAGTTCTTC
CDR3 protein: CASTGLAGVTIEQFF

clone size: many
V gene: TRBV7-6
J gene: TRBJ1-2
D gene: -
CDR3 DNA: TGTGCCAGCAGCTTATCGCCCGCGGACATCTTTAACTATGGCTACACCTTC
CDR3 protein: CASSLSPADIFNYGYTF

clone size: many
V gene: TRBV7-6
J gene: TRBJ1-1
D gene: -
CDR3 DNA: TGTGCCAGCAGCTTATCGGCCGGGACTCACACTGAAGCTTTCTTT
CDR3 protein: CASSLSAGTHTEAFF

clone size: -
V gene: TRBV20-1
J gene: TRBJ2-4
D gene: -
CDR3 DNA: TGCAGTGCCCCCTCGCCGGGGGCTAAAAACATTCAGTACTTC
CDR3 protein: CSAPSPGAKNIQYF

clone size: many
V gene: TRBV2
J gene: TRBJ1-4
D gene: TRBD1
CDR3 DNA: TGTGCCAGCACCACTGGGGCAGGGGGTGAAAAACTGTTTTTT
CDR3 protein: CASTTGAGGEKLFF

clone size: few
V gene: TRBV6-6
J gene: TRBJ2-2
D gene: TRBD1
CDR3 DNA: TGTGCCAGCAGTTCCCCAGGGGGCACCGGGGAGCTGTTTTTT
CDR3 protein: CASSSPGGTGELFF